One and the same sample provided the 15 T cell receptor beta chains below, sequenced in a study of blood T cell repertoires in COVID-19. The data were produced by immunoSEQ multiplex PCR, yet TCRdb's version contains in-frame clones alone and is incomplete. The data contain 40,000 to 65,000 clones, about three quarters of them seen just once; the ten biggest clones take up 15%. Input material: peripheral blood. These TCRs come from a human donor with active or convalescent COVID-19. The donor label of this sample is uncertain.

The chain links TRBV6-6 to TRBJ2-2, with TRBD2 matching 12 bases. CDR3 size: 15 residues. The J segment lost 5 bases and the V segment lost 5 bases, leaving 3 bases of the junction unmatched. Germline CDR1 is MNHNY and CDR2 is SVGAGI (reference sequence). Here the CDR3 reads CASSHGTSGTGELFF. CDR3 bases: TGTGCCAGCAGTCATGGGACTAGCGGGACCGGGGAGCTGTTTTTT.

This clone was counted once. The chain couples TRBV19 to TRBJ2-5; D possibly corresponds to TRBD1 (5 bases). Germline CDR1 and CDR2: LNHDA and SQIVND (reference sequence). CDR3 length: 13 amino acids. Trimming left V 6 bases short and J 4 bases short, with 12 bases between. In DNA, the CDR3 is TGTGCCAGTAGCAACCAGGGTAGAGAGACCCAGTACTTC. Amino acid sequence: CASSNQGRETQYF.

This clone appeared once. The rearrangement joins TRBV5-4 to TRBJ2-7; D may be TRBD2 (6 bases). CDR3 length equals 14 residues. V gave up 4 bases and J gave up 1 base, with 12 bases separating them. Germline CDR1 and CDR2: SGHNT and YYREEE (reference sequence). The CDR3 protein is CASSPVGRSYEQYF. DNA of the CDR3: TGTGCCAGCAGCCCGGTTGGGAGGTCCTACGAGCAGTACTTC.

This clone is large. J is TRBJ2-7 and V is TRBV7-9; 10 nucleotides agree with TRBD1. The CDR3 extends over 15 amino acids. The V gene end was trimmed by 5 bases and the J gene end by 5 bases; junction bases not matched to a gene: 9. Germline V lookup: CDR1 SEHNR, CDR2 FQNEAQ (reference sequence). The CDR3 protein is CASSHGQGEVDEQYF. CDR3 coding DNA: TGTGCCAGCAGCCACGGACAGGGGGAGGTGGACGAGCAGTACTTC.

The CDR3 spells CASTTGGAGEAFF. Here the CDR3 DNA reads TGTGCCAGTACCACGGGGGGCGCGGGTGAAGCTTTCTTT. The genes are TRBV19 and TRBJ1-1, with D possibly matching TRBD1 (6 bases). This CDR3 spans 13 amino acids. The germline CDR1 and CDR2 sequences are LNHDA and SQIVND (reference sequence). Deletions cut 7 bases from V and 7 bases from J, with 16 bases between.

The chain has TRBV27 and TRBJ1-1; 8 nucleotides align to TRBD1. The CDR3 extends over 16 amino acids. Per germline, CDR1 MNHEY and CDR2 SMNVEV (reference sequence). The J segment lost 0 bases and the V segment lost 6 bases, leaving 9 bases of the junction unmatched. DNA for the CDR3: TGTGCCAGCAGGCAGGGGGCCCGCCTCATGAACACTGAAGCTTTCTTT. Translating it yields CASRQGARLMNTEAFF.

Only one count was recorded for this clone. CDR3 loop: CASTQGNGRGTGELFF. The CDR3 DNA follows: TGTGCCAGCACCCAGGGAAACGGGAGGGGGACCGGGGAGCTGTTTTTT. The chain recombines TRBV13 with TRBJ2-2, with 8 nucleotides matching TRBD2. The CDR3 has 16 amino acids. V lost 7 bases and J lost 5; bases outside the gene matches: 12. CDR1 is PRHDT, CDR2 FYEKMQ, per germline (reference sequence).

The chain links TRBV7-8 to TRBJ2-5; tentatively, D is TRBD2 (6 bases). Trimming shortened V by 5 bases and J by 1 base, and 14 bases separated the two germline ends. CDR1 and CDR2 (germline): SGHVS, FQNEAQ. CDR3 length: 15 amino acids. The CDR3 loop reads CASSPRGTSQETQYF. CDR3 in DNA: TGTGCCAGCAGCCCCCGCGGGACGAGCCAAGAGACCCAGTACTTC.

The CDR3 nucleotides are TGTGCCAGCAGCGTAGGGGTAACCCTAAGCGGCCAGTTCTTC. Its translation: CASSVGVTLSGQFF. The chain employs TRBV9 and TRBJ2-1, with a weak D call TRBD2 (5 bases). Germline assignment: CDR1 SGDLS and CDR2 YYNGEE. The CDR3 runs 14 residues. Trimming stripped 0 bases from V and 13 bases from J, with 17 bases between.

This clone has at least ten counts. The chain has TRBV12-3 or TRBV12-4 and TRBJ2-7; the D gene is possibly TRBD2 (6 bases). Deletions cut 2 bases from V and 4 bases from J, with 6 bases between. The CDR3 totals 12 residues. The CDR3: CASSLLAYEQYF. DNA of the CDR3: TGTGCCAGCAGTTTACTAGCGTACGAGCAGTACTTC.

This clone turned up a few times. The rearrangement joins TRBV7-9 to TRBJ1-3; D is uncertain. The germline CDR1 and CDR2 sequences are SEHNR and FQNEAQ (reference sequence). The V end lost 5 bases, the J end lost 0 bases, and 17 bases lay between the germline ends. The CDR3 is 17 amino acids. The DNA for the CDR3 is TGTGCCAGCAGCCCAGACTCCCGGGGTTACTCTGGAAACACCATATATTTT. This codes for CASSPDSRGYSGNTIYF.

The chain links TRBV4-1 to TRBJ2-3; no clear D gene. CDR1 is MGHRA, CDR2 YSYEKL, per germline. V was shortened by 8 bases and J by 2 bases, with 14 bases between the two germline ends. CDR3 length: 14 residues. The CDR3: CASAELPNTDTQYF. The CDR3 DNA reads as TGCGCCAGCGCGGAACTCCCGAACACAGATACGCAGTATTTT.

DNA for the CDR3: TGCGCCAGCAGCTCAGGAAGGGGTATGAACACTGAAGCTTTCTTT. Encoded protein: CASSSGRGMNTEAFF. The chain uses TRBV5-1 and TRBJ1-1; weak D call: TRBD1 (5 bases). Trimming removed 3 bases from V and 0 bases from J, with 12 bases in between. This CDR3 has 15 amino acids. The germline V gene has CDR1 SGHRS and CDR2 YFSETQ.

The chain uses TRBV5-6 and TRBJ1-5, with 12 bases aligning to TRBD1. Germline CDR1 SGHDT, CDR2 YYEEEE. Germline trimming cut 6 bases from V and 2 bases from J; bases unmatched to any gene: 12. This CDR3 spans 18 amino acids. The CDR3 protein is CASTLGTGGGGGNQPQHF. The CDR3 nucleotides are TGTGCCAGCACCCTGGGGACAGGGGGCGGGGGCGGCAATCAGCCCCAGCATTTT.

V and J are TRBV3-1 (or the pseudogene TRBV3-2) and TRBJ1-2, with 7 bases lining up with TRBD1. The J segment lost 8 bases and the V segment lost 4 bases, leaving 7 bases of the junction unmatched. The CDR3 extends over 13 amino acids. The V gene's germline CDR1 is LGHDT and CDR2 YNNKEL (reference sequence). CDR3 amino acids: CASSRTGARGYTF. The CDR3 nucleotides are TGTGCCAGCAGCCGCACAGGGGCGAGGGGCTACACCTTC.